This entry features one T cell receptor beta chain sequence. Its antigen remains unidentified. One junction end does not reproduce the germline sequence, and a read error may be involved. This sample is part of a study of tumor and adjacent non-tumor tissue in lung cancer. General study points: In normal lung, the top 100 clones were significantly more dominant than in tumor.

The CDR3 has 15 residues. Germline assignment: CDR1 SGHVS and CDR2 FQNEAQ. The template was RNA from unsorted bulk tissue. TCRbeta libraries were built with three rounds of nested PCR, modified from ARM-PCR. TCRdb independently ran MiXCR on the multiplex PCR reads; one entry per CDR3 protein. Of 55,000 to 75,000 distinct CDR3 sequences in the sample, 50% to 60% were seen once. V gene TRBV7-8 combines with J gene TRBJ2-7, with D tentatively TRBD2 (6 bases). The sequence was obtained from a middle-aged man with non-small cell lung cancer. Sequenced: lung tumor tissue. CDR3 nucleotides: TGTACCAGCAGCTTAGTGGGGGGAAGCTCCTACGAGCAGTACTTC. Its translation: CTSSLVGGSSYEQYF.